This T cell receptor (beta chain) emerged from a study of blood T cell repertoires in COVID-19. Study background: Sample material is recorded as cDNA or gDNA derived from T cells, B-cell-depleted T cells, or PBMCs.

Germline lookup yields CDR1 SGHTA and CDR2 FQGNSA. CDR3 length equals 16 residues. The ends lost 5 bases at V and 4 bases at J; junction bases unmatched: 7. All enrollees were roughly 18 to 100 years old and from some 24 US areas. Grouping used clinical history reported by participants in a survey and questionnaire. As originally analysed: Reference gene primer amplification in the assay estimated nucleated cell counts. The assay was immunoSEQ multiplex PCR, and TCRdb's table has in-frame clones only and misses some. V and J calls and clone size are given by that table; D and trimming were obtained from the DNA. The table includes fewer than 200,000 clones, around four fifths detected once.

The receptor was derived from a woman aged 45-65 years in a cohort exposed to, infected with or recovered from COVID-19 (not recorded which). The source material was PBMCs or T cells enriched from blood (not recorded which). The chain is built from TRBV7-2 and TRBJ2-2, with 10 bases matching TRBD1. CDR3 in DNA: TGTGCCAGCAGCCCGATGGGACAGGGGACCACCGGGGAGCTGTTTTTT. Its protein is CASSPMGQGTTGELFF.